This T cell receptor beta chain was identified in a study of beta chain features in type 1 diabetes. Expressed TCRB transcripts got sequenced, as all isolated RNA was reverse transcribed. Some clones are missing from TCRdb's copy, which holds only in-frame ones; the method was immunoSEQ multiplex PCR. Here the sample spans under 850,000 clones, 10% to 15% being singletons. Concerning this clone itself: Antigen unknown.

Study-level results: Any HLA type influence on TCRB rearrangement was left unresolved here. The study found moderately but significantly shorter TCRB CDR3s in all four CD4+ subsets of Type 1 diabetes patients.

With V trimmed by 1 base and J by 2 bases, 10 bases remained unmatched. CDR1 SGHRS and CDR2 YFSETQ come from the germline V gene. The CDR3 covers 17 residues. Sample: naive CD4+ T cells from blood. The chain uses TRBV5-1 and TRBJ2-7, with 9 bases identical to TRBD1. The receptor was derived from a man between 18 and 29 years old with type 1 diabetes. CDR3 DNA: TGCGCCAGCAGCTTGAATCCCCGGGACAGGGTCACCTACGAGCAGTACTTC. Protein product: CASSLNPRDRVTYEQYF. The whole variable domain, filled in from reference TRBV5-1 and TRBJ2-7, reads KAGVTQTPRYLIKTRGQQVTLSCSPISGHRSVSWYQQTPGQGLQFLFEYFSETQRNKGNFPGRFSGRQFSNSRSEMNVSTLELGDSALYLCASSLNPRDRVTYEQYFGPGTRLTVT.